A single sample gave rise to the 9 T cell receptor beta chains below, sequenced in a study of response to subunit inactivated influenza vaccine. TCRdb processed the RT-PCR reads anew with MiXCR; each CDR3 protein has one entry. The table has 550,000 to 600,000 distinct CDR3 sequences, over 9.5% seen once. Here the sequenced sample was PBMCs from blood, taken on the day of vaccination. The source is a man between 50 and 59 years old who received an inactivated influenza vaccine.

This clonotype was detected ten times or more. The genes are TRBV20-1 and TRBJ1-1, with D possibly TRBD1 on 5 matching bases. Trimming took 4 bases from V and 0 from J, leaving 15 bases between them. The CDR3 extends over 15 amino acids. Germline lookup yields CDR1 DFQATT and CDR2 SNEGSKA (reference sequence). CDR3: CSAKDIRLMNTEAFF. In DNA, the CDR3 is TGCAGTGCTAAGGACATCCGGCTGATGAACACTGAAGCTTTCTTT.

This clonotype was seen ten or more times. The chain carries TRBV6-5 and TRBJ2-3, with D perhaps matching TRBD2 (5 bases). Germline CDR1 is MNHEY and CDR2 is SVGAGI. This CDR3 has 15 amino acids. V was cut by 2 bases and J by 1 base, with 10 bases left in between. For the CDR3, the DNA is TGTGCCAGCAGTTACCGGGATCAGGGCACAGATACGCAGTATTTT. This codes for CASSYRDQGTDTQYF.

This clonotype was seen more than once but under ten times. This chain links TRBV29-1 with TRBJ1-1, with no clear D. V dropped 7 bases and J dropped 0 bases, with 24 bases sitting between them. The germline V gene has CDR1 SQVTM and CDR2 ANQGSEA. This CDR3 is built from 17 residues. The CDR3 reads CSAPRLGSRGLNTEAFF. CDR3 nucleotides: TGCAGCGCCCCGCGACTAGGGAGTCGAGGATTGAACACTGAAGCTTTCTTT.

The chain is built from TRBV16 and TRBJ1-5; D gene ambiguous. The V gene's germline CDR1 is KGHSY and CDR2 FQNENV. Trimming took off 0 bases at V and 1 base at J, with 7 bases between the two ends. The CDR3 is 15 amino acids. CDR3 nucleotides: TGTGCCAGCAGCCAATCGTGGCAGAGCAATCAGCCCCAGCATTTT. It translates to CASSQSWQSNQPQHF.

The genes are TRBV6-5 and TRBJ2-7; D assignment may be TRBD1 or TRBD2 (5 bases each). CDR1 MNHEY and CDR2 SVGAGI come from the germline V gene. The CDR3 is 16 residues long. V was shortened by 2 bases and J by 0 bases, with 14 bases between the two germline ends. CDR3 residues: CASSYGGRKSSYEQYF. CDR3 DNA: TGTGCCAGCAGTTACGGGGGACGGAAGAGCTCCTACGAGCAGTACTTC.

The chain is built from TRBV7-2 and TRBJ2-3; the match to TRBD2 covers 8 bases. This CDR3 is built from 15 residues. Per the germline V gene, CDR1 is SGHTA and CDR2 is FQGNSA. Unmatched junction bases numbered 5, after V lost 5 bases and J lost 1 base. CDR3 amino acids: CASSPSGRRTDTQYF. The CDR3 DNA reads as TGTGCCAGCAGCCCCAGCGGGAGACGCACAGATACGCAGTATTTT.

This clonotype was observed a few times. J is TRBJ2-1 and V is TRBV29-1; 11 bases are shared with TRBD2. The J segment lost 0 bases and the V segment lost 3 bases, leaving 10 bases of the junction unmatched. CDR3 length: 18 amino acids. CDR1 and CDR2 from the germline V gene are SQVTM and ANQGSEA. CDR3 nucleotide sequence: TGCAGCGTTGATCTGGTGGTAGCGGGAGGGTCCTCCTACAATGAGCAGTTCTTC. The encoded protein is CSVDLVVAGGSSYNEQFF.

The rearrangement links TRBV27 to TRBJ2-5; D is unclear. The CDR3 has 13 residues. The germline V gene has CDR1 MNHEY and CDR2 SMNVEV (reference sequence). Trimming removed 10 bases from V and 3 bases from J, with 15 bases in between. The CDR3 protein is CATRRVTEETQYF. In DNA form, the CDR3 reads TGTGCCACTAGAAGGGTTACGGAAGAGACCCAGTACTTC.

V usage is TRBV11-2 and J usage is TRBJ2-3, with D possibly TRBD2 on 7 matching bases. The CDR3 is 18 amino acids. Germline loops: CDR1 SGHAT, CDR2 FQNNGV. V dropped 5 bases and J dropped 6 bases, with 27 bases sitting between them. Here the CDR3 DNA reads TGTGCCAGCAGCCCCAAATGGGGGGGGCCCCTTCGTCGGGATACGCAGTATTTT. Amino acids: CASSPKWGGPLRRDTQYF.